Each of the 31 T cell receptor beta chains below was sequenced from the same sample in a study of spatial heterogeneity in lung cancer. Whole-study results and caveats: How many expanded intratumoral alpha and beta TCRs were present tracked the tumor mutation count, which was a count of nonsynonymous mutations.

This sample's time point: sample taken at primary tumor resection. TCRdb re-analysed the 5' RACE reads in MiXCR, keeping a single row per CDR3 protein. The sample contains about 23,000 distinct CDR3 sequences, about 6.8% of which appear only once. These receptors lack a known antigen. The specimen comprised lung tumor tissue, sampled at surgery. All receptors derive from a male donor with early-stage non-small cell lung cancer.

The rearrangement uses TRBV6-5 and TRBJ2-3, with a weak D call TRBD1 (5 bases). CDR3 length: 13 amino acids. Trimming removed 3 bases at V and 6 bases at J, with 10 bases between. CDR1 and CDR2 from the germline V gene are MNHEY and SVGAGI. Written as DNA, the CDR3 is TGTGCCAGCAGTTATCAAAAGGGGGATACGCAGTATTTT. This codes for CASSYQKGDTQYF.

This clonotype has a count of ten or more. V usage is TRBV5-1 and J usage is TRBJ1-5; D gene ambiguous. The CDR3 has 15 residues. V lost 0 bases and J 6 bases, leaving 13 bases between the germline ends. CDR1 SGHRS and CDR2 YFSETQ come from the germline V gene. The CDR3 spells CASSLAPDRGQPQHF. DNA for the CDR3: TGCGCCAGCAGCTTGGCACCCGATCGGGGTCAGCCCCAGCATTTT.

This clonotype was found a few times. The chain links TRBV7-9 to TRBJ2-7, with 15 bases aligning to TRBD2. The length of the CDR3 is 19 residues. The germline CDR1 and CDR2 sequences are SEHNR and FQNEAQ (reference sequence). V gave up 5 bases and J gave up 0 bases; unmatched junction bases: 11. This CDR3 reads CASSHKTGTSGRPSYEQYF. In DNA form, the CDR3 reads TGTGCCAGCAGCCACAAGACCGGGACTAGCGGGAGGCCCTCCTACGAGCAGTACTTC.

This clonotype has more than one count but fewer than ten. This chain links TRBV14 with TRBJ1-6, with unresolved D. V lost 1 base and J lost 6, with 10 bases in between. Germline loops: CDR1 SGHDN, CDR2 FVKESK. CDR3 length: 15 residues. CDR3 sequence: CASSQAGLLNSPLHF. The CDR3 DNA reads as TGTGCCAGCAGCCAAGCGGGTCTCCTTAATTCACCCCTCCACTTT.

This clonotype was seen repeatedly, ten times or more. The V call is TRBV11-2, the J call TRBJ2-2; D not resolved. The V and J ends lost 1 base and 3 bases respectively, with 6 bases between them. The germline gives CDR1 SGHAT, CDR2 FQNNGV. This CDR3 region has 14 residues. CDR3 nucleotides: TGTGCCAGCAGCTTAGCTGGGTACACCGGGGAGCTGTTTTTT. Amino acids: CASSLAGYTGELFF.

This clonotype showed up just a few times. The chain combines TRBV12-3 or TRBV12-4 with TRBJ1-3; D remains ambiguous. V was shortened by 8 bases and J by 0 bases, with 17 bases between the two germline ends. The CDR3 covers 16 residues. The CDR3 sequence is CASPPIGSLSGNTIYF. CDR3 nucleotides: TGTGCCAGCCCCCCTATCGGCAGCCTCTCTGGAAACACCATATATTTT.

This clonotype was counted at least ten times. The rearrangement links TRBV6-5 to TRBJ2-1; D perhaps matches TRBD2 (6 bases). CDR3 length equals 14 residues. CDR1 and CDR2 (germline): MNHEY, SVGAGI. Trimming took off 9 bases at V and 8 bases at J, with 20 bases between the two ends. CDR3 bases: TGTGCCAGTTCCCAAGGGACTCGGTGGTATGAGCAGTTCTTC. Its protein product is CASSQGTRWYEQFF.

This clonotype was seen at least ten times. The chain combines TRBV2 with TRBJ2-7; D not resolved. There are 12 residues in the CDR3. Germline loops: CDR1 SNHLY, CDR2 FYNNEI. The CDR3 coding sequence is TGTGCCAGCAGTGAATCGGGCAAGTTAATGAAGGTC. It codes for CASSESGKLMKV.

The chain carries TRBV28 and TRBJ1-5, with TRBD1 as a possible D gene (6 bases). Germline CDR1 MDHEN, CDR2 SYDVKM. The CDR3 sequence is 13 residues long. The V gene lost 3 bases and the J gene lost 4 bases, with 7 bases spanning the gap. DNA of the CDR3: TGTGCCAGCAGTTTTACAGGGAATCAGCCCCAGCATTTT. Protein sequence: CASSFTGNQPQHF.

This rearrangement joins TRBV7-8 to TRBJ2-5; D is unresolved. The CDR3 spans 13 residues. Germline CDR1 and CDR2: SGHVS and FQNEAQ. V lost 1 base to trimming and J lost 5 bases, with 8 bases between them. The CDR3 here is CASSLERPETQYF. The CDR3 DNA follows: TGTGCCAGCAGCTTAGAGAGGCCTGAGACCCAGTACTTC.

Ten or more counts support this clonotype. The V gene is TRBV4-2, the J gene TRBJ1-1; 9 nucleotides agree with TRBD1. Germline V gene data show CDR1 as LGHNA and CDR2 as YNFKEQ. CDR3 size: 18 residues. With V trimmed by 1 base and J by 0 bases, 9 bases remained unmatched. This CDR3 is CASSQGGGQGLLNTEAFF. DNA of the CDR3: TGTGCCAGCAGCCAAGGGGGAGGACAGGGGCTTTTGAACACTGAAGCTTTCTTT.

In this sample, this clonotype turned up many times. V and J are TRBV7-6 and TRBJ2-1, with 10 bases that match TRBD2. CDR3 length equals 19 residues. V trimming: 5 bases; J trimming: 0 bases; junction bases outside the gene matches: 13. The germline V gene has CDR1 SGHVS and CDR2 FNYEAQ. The CDR3 reads CASSPRGAGGPGSYNEQFF. The CDR3 DNA reads as TGTGCCAGCAGCCCACGGGGAGCGGGAGGGCCGGGCTCCTACAATGAGCAGTTCTTC. Drawing the rest from reference TRBV7-6 and TRBJ2-1, the complete variable domain is GAGVSQSPRYKVTKRGQDVALRCDPISGHVSLYWYRQALGQGPEFLTYFNYEAQQDKSGLPNDRFSAERPEGSISTLTIQRTEQRDSAMYRCASSPRGAGGPGSYNEQFFGPGTRLTVL.

At least ten counts were recorded for this clonotype. This sequence joins TRBV28 and TRBJ2-1, with 9 positions matching TRBD2. The CDR3 consists of 15 residues. The V segment lost 6 bases and the J segment 8 bases; nucleotides outside the gene matches: 11. The germline gives CDR1 MDHEN, CDR2 SYDVKM. The CDR3, as DNA: TGTGCCAGCAGCCCCGCTGTAGCGGGAGTCGATGAGCAGTTCTTC. Translation: CASSPAVAGVDEQFF.

This clonotype was observed many times. This sequence joins TRBV20-1 and TRBJ2-2; 10 bases are shared with TRBD2. CDR1 and CDR2 from the germline V gene are DFQATT and SNEGSKA (reference sequence). This CDR3 spans 13 amino acids. The CDR3 spells CRGLAANTGELFF. DNA for the CDR3: TGCAGAGGACTAGCGGCAAACACCGGGGAGCTGTTTTTT.

This clonotype was seen ten or more times. The CDR3 protein is CSALSTGVGYGYTF. CDR3 DNA: TGCAGTGCTTTATCAACAGGGGTCGGCTATGGCTACACCTTC. The genes are TRBV20-1 and TRBJ1-2; 7 positions match TRBD1. The CDR3 length is 14 residues. Trimming at V came to 5 bases and at J to 4 bases, leaving 10 bases not matched to a gene. From germline, CDR1 is DFQATT and CDR2 SNEGSKA (reference sequence).

In its sample, this clonotype was seen many times. The gene calls are TRBV27 and TRBJ2-2, with D unclear. CDR3 size: 16 residues. Germline CDR1 reads MNHEY; CDR2 reads SMNVEV (reference sequence). The germline V and J ends were trimmed by 0 bases and 1 base, with 9 bases remaining between them. CDR3: CASSLSAARNTGELFF. Here the CDR3 DNA reads TGTGCCAGCAGTTTATCCGCAGCTAGGAACACCGGGGAGCTGTTTTTT.

Ten or more counts support this clonotype. The chain couples TRBV20-1 to TRBJ1-1, with unresolved D. Trimming pared 6 bases from V and 5 bases from J, leaving 10 bases between. In germline, CDR1 is DFQATT, CDR2 SNEGSKA (reference sequence). The CDR3 loop spans 11 amino acids. CDR3 region: CSAGRETEAFF. For the CDR3, the DNA is TGCAGTGCAGGGAGGGAAACTGAAGCTTTCTTT.

Many counts were recorded for this clonotype. V is TRBV20-1 and J is TRBJ2-2; D not resolved. This CDR3 region has 17 residues. V was trimmed by 1 base and J by 6 bases, leaving 21 bases between them. Germline V gene lookup returns CDR1 DFQATT and CDR2 SNEGSKA (reference sequence). CDR3 DNA sequence: TGCAGTGCTAGAGTTCCCACTGGCGTGGGATCCTCCGGGGAGCTGTTTTTT. Its protein product is CSARVPTGVGSSGELFF.

The sample holds many counts of this clonotype. V is TRBV7-2 and J is TRBJ1-1; D is undetermined. Trimming left V 8 bases short and J 3 bases short, with 16 bases between. This CDR3 is 14 amino acids long. Germline V gene sequence: CDR1 SGHTA, CDR2 FQGNSA. The CDR3 spells CASGKGPRDTEAFF. The DNA of the CDR3 is TGTGCCAGCGGTAAGGGCCCGAGGGACACTGAAGCTTTCTTT. The full variable domain, completed using reference TRBV7-2 and TRBJ1-1, is GAGVSQSPSNKVTEKGKDVELRCDPISGHTALYWYRQSLGQGLEFLIYFQGNSAPDKSGLPSDRFSAERTGGSVSTLTIQRTQQEDSAVYLCASGKGPRDTEAFFGQGTRLTVV.

This clonotype was recorded many times. The chain joins TRBV7-2 to TRBJ2-5; D is perhaps TRBD1 or TRBD2 (5 bases each). V dropped 5 bases and J dropped 7 bases, with 14 bases sitting between them. The CDR3 is made up of 13 amino acids. CDR1 SGHTA and CDR2 FQGNSA come from the germline V gene. CDR3 protein: CASSTGRSVTQYF. In DNA, the CDR3 is TGTGCCAGCAGCACGGGACGGTCGGTGACCCAGTACTTC.

The table lists this clonotype with many counts. V gene TRBV7-2 combines with J gene TRBJ1-1, with unresolved D. The CDR3 covers 11 residues. V was trimmed by 5 bases and J by 7 bases, leaving 8 bases between them. Germline lookup yields CDR1 SGHTA and CDR2 FQGNSA. The CDR3 region has the DNA TGTGCCAGCAGCCCCCTAGGTGAAGCTTTCTTT. Translation gives CASSPLGEAFF.

With regard to this clonotype: One end of the junction varies from germline; a read error may be responsible. The chain combines TRBV7-9 with TRBJ2-1, with TRBD1 matching 9 bases. The germline gives CDR1 SEHNR, CDR2 FQNEAQ (reference sequence). CDR3 size: 15 residues. The CDR3 coding sequence is TGTGTCAGCAGCGGAACGACAGGGGGTTACAATGAGCAGTTCTTC. Translating it yields CVSSGTTGGYNEQFF.

This clonotype was seen repeatedly, ten times or more. The J gene is TRBJ1-1, the V gene TRBV28; D might be TRBD1 (5 bases). V was cut by 6 bases and J by 7 bases, with 18 bases left in between. The CDR3 runs 14 residues. Germline assignment: CDR1 MDHEN and CDR2 SYDVKM. CDR3 bases: TGTGCCAGCAGGACCCCCTCGGGGGGGGGTGAAGCTTTCTTT. It translates to CASRTPSGGGEAFF.

This clonotype was counted many times. The chain joins TRBV6-1 to TRBJ1-6; a weak D match, TRBD1 (5 bases). V gave up 6 bases and J gave up 0 bases, with 12 bases separating them. The CDR3 length is 16 residues. The V gene's germline CDR1 is MNHNS and CDR2 SASEGT. The CDR3 nucleotides are TGTGCCAGCAGAGAGTCAGGGAGCTCCTATAATTCACCCCTCCACTTT. It is translated as CASRESGSSYNSPLHF.

This clonotype was observed many times. The J gene is TRBJ1-1, the V gene TRBV3-1; D gene ambiguous. This CDR3 is 16 amino acids long. V was trimmed by 4 bases and J by 4 bases, leaving 19 bases between them. Germline values: CDR1 LGHDT, CDR2 YNNKEL (reference sequence). CDR3 bases: TGTGCCAGCAGCCCCAACTCGATCGCACGTCCCACTGAAGCTTTCTTT. This translates into CASSPNSIARPTEAFF.

This clonotype was observed a few times. The gene calls are TRBV28 and TRBJ2-7, with D possibly being TRBD1 (6 bases). V was shortened by 5 bases and J by 2 bases, with 10 bases between the two germline ends. The CDR3 runs to 13 residues. Germline values: CDR1 MDHEN, CDR2 SYDVKM. CDR3 sequence (DNA): TGTGCCAGCAGTGGCGGACAGCCCTACGAGCAGTACTTC. Translating gives CASSGGQPYEQYF.

This clonotype is medium-sized (0.01 to 0.1%). The chain recombines TRBV7-3 with TRBJ2-1; TRBD2 aligns across 7 bases. V dropped 1 base and J dropped 8; count of bases not matched to a gene: 5. CDR1 SGHTA and CDR2 FQGTGA come from the germline V gene. CDR3 length: 14 residues. CDR3 nucleotides: TGTGCCAGCAGCTTAAGGACTAGGAGCGATGAGCAGTTCTTC. Protein: CASSLRTRSDEQFF.

This clonotype has ten or more counts. This rearrangement joins TRBV11-2 to TRBJ2-2, with a weak D call TRBD2 (5 bases). V was shortened by 5 bases and J by 7 bases, with 11 bases between the two germline ends. The CDR3 sequence is 13 residues long. Germline CDR1 reads SGHAT; CDR2 reads FQNNGV. This CDR3 is CASSLGLIGELFF. DNA for the CDR3: TGTGCCAGCAGCCTAGGACTGATCGGGGAGCTGTTTTTT.

In this sample, this clonotype turned up many times. The rearrangement joins TRBV28 to TRBJ1-5, with unresolved D. The ends were cut back, 5 bases at V and 3 bases at J, with 17 bases in the middle. Germline loops: CDR1 MDHEN, CDR2 SYDVKM. The CDR3 has 16 amino acids. The CDR3, as DNA: TGTGCCAGCAGTCCTCCGAGGGTGTTATTCAATCAGCCCCAGCATTTT. This sequence encodes CASSPPRVLFNQPQHF.

Only one count was recorded for this clonotype. The chain combines TRBV7-9 with TRBJ2-1, with D hard to call. V was pared by 1 base and J by 2 bases, with 3 bases between. The CDR3 runs to 13 residues. From germline, CDR1 is SEHNR and CDR2 FQNEAQ (reference sequence). The CDR3 nucleotides read TGTGCCAGCAGCTTAGGGGCCTACAATGAGCAGTTCTTC. Its protein is CASSLGAYNEQFF.

In its sample, this clonotype was seen many times. This chain uses TRBV4-2 with TRBJ2-7; D possibly matches TRBD1 or TRBD2 (5 bases each). This CDR3 has 11 residues. Looked up from germline, CDR1 is LGHNA and CDR2 is YNFKEQ. Trimming shortened V by 6 bases and J by 4 bases, and 7 bases separated the two germline ends. DNA for the CDR3: TGTGCCAGCAGAGAGGGGTACGAGCAGTACTTC. Encoded protein: CASREGYEQYF.